What follows describes a single T cell receptor (beta chain). This sample was taken from a study of beta chain features in type 1 diabetes. Sequenced material consisted of expressed TCRB transcripts (all of the isolated RNA was reverse transcribed). The study sequenced naive, central memory and regulatory T cell samples to an average of approximately 4 million reads. The repertoire was sequenced with immunoSEQ multiplex PCR; TCRdb's copy has only in-frame clones and lacks some. Seen here are fewer than 250,000 clones, approximately 14% observed once, and the top ten hold about 0.024%. Per the germline V gene, CDR1 is SGHVS and CDR2 is FQNEAQ. The V and J ends lost 4 bases and 5 bases respectively, with 16 bases between them. The CDR3 has 15 residues.

The source material was naive CD4+ T cells from blood. The chain combines TRBV7-8 with TRBJ2-3; D might be TRBD2 (6 bases). The sequence was collected from a woman aged 40 to 50 in good health. CDR3 DNA: TGTGCCAGCAGCTACCGCTCGGGGGAAGGAGATACGCAGTATTTT. This sequence encodes CASSYRSGEGDTQYF.